There are many counts of the clone carrying this TCR beta chain. Its antigen remains unknown. The TCR beta profiling, which covered VDJ combination and CDR3 sequence, was carried out using genomic DNA as the template. TCRdb reanalysed the reads using MiXCR and keeps one entry per CDR3 protein. The profile shows 160,000 or so distinct CDR3 sequences, less than 50% of them singletons. V was trimmed by 5 bases and J by 2 bases, leaving 16 bases between them. Germline loops: CDR1 DFQATT, CDR2 SNEGSKA (reference sequence). This CDR3 is built from 14 residues. Patients who underwent sequencing had shown CD8+CD57+ cell expansion by flow cytometry. No therapy was given to patients before blood sampling. This sample was included in a study of CD8+CD57+ T cells in acquired aplastic anemia. Study-level points and caveats: Roughly 27 sequences, all CD8+ CDR3, were shared between patients and controls.

This receptor was obtained from a human donor with aplastic anemia. The chain couples TRBV20-1 to TRBJ2-7; D call uncertain. Sequences were obtained from sorted CD4+, CD8+, or CD8+CD57+ T cells (not recorded which) from PBMCs. This CDR3 reads CSAGLMDAPYEQYF. The CDR3 nucleotides are TGCAGTGCTGGATTAATGGACGCTCCCTACGAGCAGTACTTC.